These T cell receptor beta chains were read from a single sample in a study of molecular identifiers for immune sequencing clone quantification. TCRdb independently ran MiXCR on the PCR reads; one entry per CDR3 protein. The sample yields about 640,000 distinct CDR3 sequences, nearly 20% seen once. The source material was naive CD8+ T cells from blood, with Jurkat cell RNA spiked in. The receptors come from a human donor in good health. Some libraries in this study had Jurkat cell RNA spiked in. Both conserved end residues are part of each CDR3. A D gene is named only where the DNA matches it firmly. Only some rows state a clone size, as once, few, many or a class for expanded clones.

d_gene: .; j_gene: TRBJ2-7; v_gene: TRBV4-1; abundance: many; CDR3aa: CASSQAAEQYF; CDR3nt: TGCGCCAGCAGCCAAGCGGCCGAGCAGTACTTC
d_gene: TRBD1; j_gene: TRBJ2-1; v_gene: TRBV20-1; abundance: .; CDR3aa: CSARGDRTPYNEQFF; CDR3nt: TGCAGTGCTAGGGGGGACAGAACACCCTACAATGAGCAGTTCTTC
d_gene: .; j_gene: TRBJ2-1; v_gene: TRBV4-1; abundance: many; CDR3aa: CASSHSPGLVHNEQFF; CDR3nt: TGCGCCAGCAGCCACTCCCCTGGCCTGGTGCACAATGAGCAGTTCTTC
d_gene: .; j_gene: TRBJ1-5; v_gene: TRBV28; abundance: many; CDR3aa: CASSLLGQGKDNQPQHF; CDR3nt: TGTGCCAGCAGTTTATTGGGTCAGGGAAAGGACAATCAGCCCCAGCATTTT
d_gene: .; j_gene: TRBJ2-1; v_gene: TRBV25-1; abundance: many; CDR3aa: CASSEFGGSYNEQFF; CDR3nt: TGTGCCAGCAGTGAATTTGGGGGCTCCTACAATGAGCAGTTCTTC
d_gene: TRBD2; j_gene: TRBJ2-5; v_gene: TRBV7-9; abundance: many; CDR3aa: CASSAGLAGAQETQYF; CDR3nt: TGTGCCAGCAGCGCAGGACTAGCGGGGGCCCAAGAGACCCAGTACTTC
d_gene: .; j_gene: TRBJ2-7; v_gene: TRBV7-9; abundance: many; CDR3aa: CASSLMPGPDEQYF; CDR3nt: TGTGCCAGCAGCTTAATGCCAGGGCCCGACGAGCAGTACTTC
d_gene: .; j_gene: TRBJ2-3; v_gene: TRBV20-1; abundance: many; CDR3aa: CSARDSDGSSFPSTDTQYF; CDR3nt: TGCAGTGCTAGAGATTCTGACGGGAGCTCCTTCCCTAGCACAGATACGCAGTATTTT
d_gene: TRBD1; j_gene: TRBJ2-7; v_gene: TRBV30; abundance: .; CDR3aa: CAWAPGQGWNEQYF; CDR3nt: TGTGCCTGGGCCCCGGGACAGGGGTGGAACGAGCAGTACTTC
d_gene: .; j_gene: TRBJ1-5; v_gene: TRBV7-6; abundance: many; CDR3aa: CASSLESGRQPQHF; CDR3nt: TGTGCCAGCAGCTTAGAGTCCGGGAGGCAGCCCCAGCATTTT
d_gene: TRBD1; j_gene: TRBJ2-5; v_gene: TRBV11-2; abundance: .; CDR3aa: CASSTRDRGQETQYF; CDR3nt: TGTGCCAGCAGCACTCGGGACAGGGGGCAGGAGACCCAGTACTTC
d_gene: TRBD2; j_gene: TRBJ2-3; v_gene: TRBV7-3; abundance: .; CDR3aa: CASSEGTSGRYSTDTQYF; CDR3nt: TGTGCCAGCAGCGAAGGGACTAGCGGGAGGTATAGCACAGATACGCAGTATTTT
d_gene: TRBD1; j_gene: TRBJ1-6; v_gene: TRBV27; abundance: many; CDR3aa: CASRLTGTGYSPLHF; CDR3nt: TGTGCCAGCAGGCTAACCGGGACAGGCTATTCACCCCTCCACTTT
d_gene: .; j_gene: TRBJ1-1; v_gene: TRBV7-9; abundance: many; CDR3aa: CASSNPLPSGNTEAFF; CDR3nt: TGTGCCAGCAGCAATCCACTCCCGTCGGGAAACACTGAAGCTTTCTTT
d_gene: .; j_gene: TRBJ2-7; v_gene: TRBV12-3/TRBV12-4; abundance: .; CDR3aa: CSSSPGHSYEQYF; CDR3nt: TGTTCCAGCAGTCCCGGCCACTCCTACGAGCAGTACTTC
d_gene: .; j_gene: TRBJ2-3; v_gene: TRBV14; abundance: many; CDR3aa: CASSQERDARTDTQYF; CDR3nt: TGTGCCAGCAGCCAAGAAAGAGACGCTAGGACAGATACGCAGTATTTT
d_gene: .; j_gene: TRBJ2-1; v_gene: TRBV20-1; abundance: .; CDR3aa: CSARRLEEEQFF; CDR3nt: TGCAGTGCTCGACGACTAGAGGAGGAGCAGTTCTTC
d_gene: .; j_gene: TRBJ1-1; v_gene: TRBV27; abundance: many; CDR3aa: CASSLGTPGEAFF; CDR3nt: TGTGCCAGCAGTTTAGGGACACCCGGGGAAGCTTTCTTT
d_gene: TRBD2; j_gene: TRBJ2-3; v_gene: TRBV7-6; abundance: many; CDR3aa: CASSARLAGVMSTQYF; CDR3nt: TGTGCCAGCAGCGCACGACTAGCGGGAGTAATGTCTACGCAGTATTTT
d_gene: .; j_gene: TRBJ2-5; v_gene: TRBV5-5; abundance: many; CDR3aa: CASLQVLIGTSQETQYF; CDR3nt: TGTGCCAGCCTTCAGGTCCTCATTGGCACCAGCCAAGAGACCCAGTACTTC
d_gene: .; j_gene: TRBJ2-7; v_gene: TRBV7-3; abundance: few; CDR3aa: CASSFFVQGSVRAYEQYF; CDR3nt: TGTGCCAGCAGCTTTTTTGTCCAGGGAAGTGTTCGCGCCTACGAGCAGTACTTC
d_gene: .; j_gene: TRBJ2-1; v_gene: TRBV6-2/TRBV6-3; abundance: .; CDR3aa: CASSYPRTGVNEQFF; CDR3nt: TGTGCCAGCAGTTACCCGCGAACGGGAGTCAATGAGCAGTTCTTC
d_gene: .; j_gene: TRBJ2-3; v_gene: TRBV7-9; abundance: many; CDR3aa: CASSPPDTQYF; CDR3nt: TGTGCCAGCAGCCCCCCAGATACGCAGTATTTT
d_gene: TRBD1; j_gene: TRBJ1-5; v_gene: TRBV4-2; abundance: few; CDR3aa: CASSQVGTGQTQPQHF; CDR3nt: TGTGCCAGCAGCCAAGTGGGGACAGGGCAGACCCAGCCCCAGCATTTT
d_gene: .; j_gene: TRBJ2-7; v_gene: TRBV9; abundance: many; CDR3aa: CASSLGTQGPYEQYF; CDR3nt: TGTGCCAGCAGCCTCGGGACCCAGGGCCCTTACGAGCAGTACTTC
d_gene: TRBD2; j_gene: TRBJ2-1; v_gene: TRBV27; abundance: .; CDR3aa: CASTVAGPSYNEQFF; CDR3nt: TGTGCCAGCACCGTAGCGGGGCCGTCCTACAATGAGCAGTTCTTC
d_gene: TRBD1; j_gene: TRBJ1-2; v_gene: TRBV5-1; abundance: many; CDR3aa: CASSAAGGQNYGYTF; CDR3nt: TGCGCCAGCAGCGCGGCGGGGGGACAGAACTATGGCTACACCTTC
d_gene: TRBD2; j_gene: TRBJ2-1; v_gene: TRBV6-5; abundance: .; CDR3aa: CASSYVSGSSNEQFF; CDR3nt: TGTGCCAGCAGTTACGTTAGCGGGAGTAGCAATGAGCAGTTCTTC
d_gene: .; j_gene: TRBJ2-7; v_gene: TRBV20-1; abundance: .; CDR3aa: CSATPQGGHDEQYF; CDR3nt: TGCAGTGCTACCCCACAGGGAGGTCATGACGAGCAGTACTTC
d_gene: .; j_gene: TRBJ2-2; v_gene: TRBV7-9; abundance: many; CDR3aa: CASSFMTETNTGELFF; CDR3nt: TGTGCCAGCAGCTTTATGACAGAAACGAACACCGGGGAGCTGTTTTTT
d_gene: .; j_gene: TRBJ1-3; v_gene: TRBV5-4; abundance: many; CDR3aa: CASSSGQSSGNTIYF; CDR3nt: TGTGCCAGCAGCTCAGGACAGTCCTCTGGAAACACCATATATTTT
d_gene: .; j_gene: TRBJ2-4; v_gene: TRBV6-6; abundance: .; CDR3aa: CACSTSGQTAKNIQYF; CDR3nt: TGTGCCTGCAGTACATCGGGGCAGACAGCTAAAAACATTCAGTACTTC
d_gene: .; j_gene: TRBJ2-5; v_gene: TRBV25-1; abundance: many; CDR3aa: CASSETARLQETQYF; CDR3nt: TGTGCCAGCAGTGAGACAGCGAGATTACAAGAGACCCAGTACTTC
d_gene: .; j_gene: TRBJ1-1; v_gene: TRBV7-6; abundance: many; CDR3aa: CASSLAVGSTEAFF; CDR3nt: TGTGCCAGCAGCTTAGCGGTCGGGTCCACTGAAGCTTTCTTT
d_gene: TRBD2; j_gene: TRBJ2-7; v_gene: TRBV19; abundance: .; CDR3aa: CASSIFGLAKQYF; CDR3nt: TGTGCCAGTAGTATATTCGGACTAGCCAAGCAGTACTTC
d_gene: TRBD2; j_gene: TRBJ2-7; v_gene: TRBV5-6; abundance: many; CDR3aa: CASSSSLTSGEQYF; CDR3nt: TGTGCCAGCAGCTCCTCCCTAACTAGCGGCGAGCAGTACTTC
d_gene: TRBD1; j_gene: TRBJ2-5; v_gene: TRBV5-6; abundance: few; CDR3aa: CASSSPDRGIQETQYF; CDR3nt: TGTGCCAGCAGCTCCCCGGACAGGGGGATCCAAGAGACCCAGTACTTC
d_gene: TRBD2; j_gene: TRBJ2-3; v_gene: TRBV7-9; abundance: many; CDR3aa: CASSDTLAGGGTSEKDTDTQYF; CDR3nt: TGTGCCAGCAGCGATACCCTGGCCGGGGGGGGGACCTCCGAGAAAGACACAGATACGCAGTATTTT
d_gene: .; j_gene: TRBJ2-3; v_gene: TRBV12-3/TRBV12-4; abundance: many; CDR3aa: CASSLAMGPSAPQYF; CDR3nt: TGTGCCAGCAGTTTAGCTATGGGTCCGAGTGCCCCCCAGTATTTT
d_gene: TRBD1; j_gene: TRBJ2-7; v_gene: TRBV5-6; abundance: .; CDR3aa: CASSGIGTEKGSYVQYF; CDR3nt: TGTGCCAGCAGCGGTATCGGGACAGAAAAAGGGTCCTACGTGCAGTACTTC
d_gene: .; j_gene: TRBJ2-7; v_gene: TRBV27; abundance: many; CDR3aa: CASSLSDPRYEQYF; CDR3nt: TGTGCCAGCAGTTTATCGGACCCCCGCTACGAGCAGTACTTC
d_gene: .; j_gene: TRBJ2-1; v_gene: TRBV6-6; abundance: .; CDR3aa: CASSYSTNNEQFF; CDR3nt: TGTGCCAGCAGTTATAGTACCAACAATGAGCAGTTCTTC
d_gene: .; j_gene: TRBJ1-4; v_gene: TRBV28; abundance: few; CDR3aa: CASSFSGLLGEKLFF; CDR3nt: TGTGCCAGCAGTTTTTCAGGACTCCTGGGGGAAAAACTGTTTTTT
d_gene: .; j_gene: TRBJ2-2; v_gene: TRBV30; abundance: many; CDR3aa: CAWSVSSAGELFF; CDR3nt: TGTGCCTGGAGTGTATCTAGCGCCGGGGAGCTGTTTTTT
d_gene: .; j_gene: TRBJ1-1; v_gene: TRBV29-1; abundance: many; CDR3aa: CSVEEAGVSEAFF; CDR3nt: TGCAGCGTTGAAGAGGCGGGGGTCTCTGAAGCTTTCTTT
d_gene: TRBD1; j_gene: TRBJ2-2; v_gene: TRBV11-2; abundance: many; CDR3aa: CASSRDRGNTGELFF; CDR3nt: TGTGCCAGCAGCCGGGACAGGGGTAACACCGGGGAGCTGTTTTTT
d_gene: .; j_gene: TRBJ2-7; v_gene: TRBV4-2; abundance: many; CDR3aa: CASSRYEQYF; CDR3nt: TGTGCCAGCAGCCGGTACGAGCAGTACTTC
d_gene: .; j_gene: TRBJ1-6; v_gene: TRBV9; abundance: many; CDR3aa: CASSASDFNPGSPLHF; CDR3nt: TGTGCCAGCAGCGCCTCAGATTTTAATCCAGGTTCACCCCTCCACTTT